The 26 T cell receptor beta chains presented below share a single source sample, sequenced in a study of T cells in Graves' hyperthyroidism and ophthalmopathy. RNA transcripts were the template for amplifying TCR beta CDR3 regions. Carried out on the TCR CDR3, a first-round RT-PCR used the HTBI primer set. One entry per CDR3 protein, called by TCRdb with MiXCR from the multiplex PCR reads. The sample consists of about 590,000 distinct CDR3 sequences, around 14% of them appearing once. Sequenced input: blood. The receptors stem from a woman aged 30 to 39 with Graves' hyperthyroidism.

The chain is built from TRBV27 and TRBJ1-6, with TRBD1 identical over 8 bases. CDR1 and CDR2 (germline): MNHEY, SMNVEV (reference sequence). This CDR3 is built from 17 residues. V was pared by 3 bases and J by 8 bases, with 12 bases of the junction left unmatched. The CDR3 reads CASSLAGGGIFYSPLHF. In nucleotides, the CDR3 is TGTGCCAGCAGTTTGGCAGGGGGCGGGATTTTTTATTCACCCCTCCACTTT.

This clonotype was seen only a few times. V usage is TRBV5-1 and J usage is TRBJ1-2; 8 nucleotides line up with TRBD1. The CDR3 is made up of 15 amino acids. V was clipped by 4 bases and J by 5 bases; unmatched bases: 10. Germline V gene data show CDR1 as SGHRS and CDR2 as YFSETQ. CDR3 amino acids: CASSPRTGRGYGYTF. CDR3 in DNA: TGCGCCAGCAGCCCCCGGACAGGGAGGGGGTATGGCTACACCTTC.

The gene calls are TRBV20-1 and TRBJ2-2, with D possibly matching TRBD1 (6 bases). CDR1 and CDR2 (germline): DFQATT, SNEGSKA (reference sequence). The CDR3 extends over 13 amino acids. V was clipped by 2 bases and J by 8 bases, with 12 bases between them. In nucleotides, the CDR3 is TGCAGTGCTAGAACTGCAGGGGTGGGGGAGCTGTTTTTT. Its translation: CSARTAGVGELFF.

The J gene is TRBJ2-5, the V gene TRBV27; 13 bases align to TRBD2. This CDR3 contains 17 residues. The junction had 9 bases not matched to a gene; V was cut back by 6 bases and J by 2 bases. Germline V gene lookup returns CDR1 MNHEY and CDR2 SMNVEV (reference sequence). CDR3: CASSLTSGRVEQETQYF. The CDR3 coding sequence is TGTGCCAGCAGCCTCACTAGCGGGAGGGTGGAACAAGAGACCCAGTACTTC.

This clonotype has a count of ten or more. This chain links TRBV2 with TRBJ1-2; D is unresolved. CDR3 length: 13 residues. Looked up from germline, CDR1 is SNHLY and CDR2 is FYNNEI. With 5 bases removed from V and 4 bases from J, the gap between germline ends came to 11 bases. The CDR3 DNA reads as TGTGCCAGCAGTCCTGACGGACCCTATGGCTACACCTTC. As protein: CASSPDGPYGYTF.

This clonotype was observed many times. V usage is TRBV11-2 and J usage is TRBJ2-3, with D perhaps TRBD1 (6 bases). There are 11 residues in the CDR3. The V gene's germline CDR1 is SGHAT and CDR2 FQNNGV. Trimming cost V 8 bases and J 8 bases, with 11 bases left between them. The CDR3 nucleotides read TGTGCCAGCGCCCAAGGGGGTACGCAGTATTTT. It encodes CASAQGGTQYF.

This clonotype occurred many times. V gene TRBV13 combines with J gene TRBJ2-7, with a possible D match to TRBD2 (5 bases). Trimming left V 5 bases short and J 3 bases short, with 11 bases between. This CDR3 is 13 amino acids long. Germline CDR1 reads PRHDT; CDR2 reads FYEKMQ (reference sequence). Here the CDR3 DNA reads TGTGCCAGCAGCGACGGACTGAACTACGAGCAGTACTTC. Amino acid sequence: CASSDGLNYEQYF.

Many counts were recorded for this clonotype. This sequence joins TRBV27 and TRBJ2-3; D might be TRBD2 (5 bases). Per the germline V gene, CDR1 is MNHEY and CDR2 is SMNVEV (reference sequence). The CDR3 extends over 17 amino acids. Deletions cut 3 bases from V and 0 bases from J, with 16 bases between. CDR3 region: CASSFGEMAPSTDTQYF. In DNA, the CDR3 is TGTGCCAGCAGTTTCGGGGAGATGGCCCCTAGCACAGATACGCAGTATTTT.

In its sample, this clonotype was seen many times. The rearrangement links TRBV6-5 to TRBJ1-1, with unresolved D. This CDR3 spans 15 amino acids. Between the trimmed V and J ends, which lost 0 bases and 3 bases, there was a span of 11 bases. From germline, CDR1 is MNHEY and CDR2 SVGAGI. The CDR3 DNA follows: TGTGCCAGCAGTTACTCGCCCTCTAGGGACACTGAAGCTTTCTTT. Its translation: CASSYSPSRDTEAFF.

This clonotype appeared many times. The V and J genes are TRBV5-1 and TRBJ2-1; weak D call: TRBD1 (6 bases). The V gene's germline CDR1 is SGHRS and CDR2 YFSETQ. CDR3 length equals 14 residues. V lost 0 bases and J 2 bases, leaving 6 bases between the germline ends. The CDR3 protein is CASSLGQAYNEQFF. The CDR3 nucleotides are TGCGCCAGCAGCTTGGGACAGGCCTACAATGAGCAGTTCTTC.

This clonotype was counted ten times or more. V gene TRBV20-1 combines with J gene TRBJ2-1; TRBD1 matches at 9 bases. The germline gives CDR1 DFQATT, CDR2 SNEGSKA (reference sequence). CDR3 length equals 13 residues. V was clipped by 3 bases and J by 8 bases; unmatched bases: 5. CDR3 protein: CSASGTGSDEQFF. The CDR3 nucleotides are TGCAGTGCTAGTGGGACAGGGAGCGATGAGCAGTTCTTC.

V gene TRBV20-1 combines with J gene TRBJ2-5, with D uncertain. This CDR3 region has 11 residues. Deletions cut 2 bases from V and 5 bases from J, with 6 bases between. From germline, CDR1 is DFQATT and CDR2 SNEGSKA (reference sequence). This CDR3 is CSARLVETQYF. The CDR3 DNA is TGCAGTGCTAGACTAGTTGAGACCCAGTACTTC.

The chain couples TRBV7-9 to TRBJ1-3; D ambiguous. This CDR3 is 14 amino acids long. Germline V gene data show CDR1 as SEHNR and CDR2 as FQNEAQ (reference sequence). The ends were cut back, 5 bases at V and 8 bases at J, with 16 bases in the middle. The CDR3 DNA reads TGTGCCAGCAGCCGTGACCTCTCCGGAGACACCATATATTTT. It yields the protein CASSRDLSGDTIYF.

V and J are TRBV20-1 and TRBJ2-7, with 14 bases identical to TRBD2. This CDR3 is built from 16 residues. Germline V CDR1 and CDR2: DFQATT, SNEGSKA (reference sequence). V shed 6 bases, J shed 3 bases, and the junction held 10 bases outside the gene matches. CDR3 loop: CSAGGTSGRADYEQYF. CDR3 bases: TGCAGTGCCGGCGGGACTAGCGGGAGAGCGGACTACGAGCAGTACTTC.

This chain uses TRBV6-1 with TRBJ2-7, with 9 nucleotides matching TRBD1. Germline V gene data show CDR1 as MNHNS and CDR2 as SASEGT. The CDR3 sequence is 17 residues long. V lost 6 bases to trimming and J lost 2 bases; unmatched junction nucleotides: 14. CDR3 amino acids: CASRRGIQGAITYEQYF. CDR3 nucleotide sequence: TGTGCCAGCAGGCGTGGGATACAGGGGGCAATTACCTACGAGCAGTACTTC.

This chain joins TRBV30 and TRBJ2-3, with a weak D call TRBD1 (5 bases). The V and J ends lost 0 bases and 5 bases respectively, with 12 bases between them. This CDR3 comprises 14 residues. Looked up from germline, CDR1 is GTSNPN and CDR2 is SVGIG (reference sequence). CDR3: CAWSVLRTGDTQYF. The CDR3 region has the DNA TGTGCCTGGAGTGTACTAAGAACAGGAGATACGCAGTATTTT.

With respect to this clonotype: A single base separates this from a much larger clone, so it may be a read error. The gene calls are TRBV12-3 or TRBV12-4 and TRBJ1-1, with D uncertain. The length of the CDR3 is 12 residues. The CDR3 here is CAGSPLNTEAFF. CDR3 sequence (DNA): TGTGCCGGCAGCCCCCTGAACACTGAAGCTTTCTTT.

The chain links TRBV12-3 or TRBV12-4 to TRBJ2-5, with 9 bases that match TRBD2. After removal of 5 bases from V and 5 bases from J, the junction contained 6 bases not matched to a gene. The CDR3 covers 14 residues. For the CDR3, the DNA is TGTGCCAGCAGTACGACTAGCGGCGGTGAGACCCAGTACTTC. This gives the protein CASSTTSGGETQYF.

This clonotype was recorded at least ten times. This chain links TRBV15 with TRBJ2-5; TRBD1 matches at 9 bases. The CDR3 runs 14 residues. Trimming at V came to 3 bases and at J to 4 bases, leaving 3 bases not matched to a gene. Germline V gene data show CDR1 as LNHNV and CDR2 as YYDKDF (reference sequence). CDR3 residues: CATSSRGQGETQYF. DNA for the CDR3: TGTGCCACCAGCAGCAGGGGACAGGGAGAGACCCAGTACTTC. Full variable domain (missing parts from reference TRBV15 and TRBJ2-5): DAMVIQNPRYQVTQFGKPVTLSCSQTLNHNVMYWYQQKSSQAPKLLFHYYDKDFNNEADTPDNFQSRRPNTSFCFLDIRSPGLGDTAMYLCATSSRGQGETQYFGPGTRLLVL.

In this sample, this clonotype turned up many times. V gene TRBV28 combines with J gene TRBJ2-1; tentatively, D is TRBD1 (5 bases). Germline CDR1 reads MDHEN; CDR2 reads SYDVKM. Trimming cost V 6 bases and J 0 bases, with 15 bases left between them. This CDR3 comprises 16 residues. Written as DNA, the CDR3 is TGTGCCAGCAGCCGAGACAGTTACAGCTCCTACAATGAGCAGTTCTTC. Its translation is CASSRDSYSSYNEQFF.

For this clonotype: A much larger clone lies one base from this, so it may be a read error. This chain connects TRBV28 to TRBJ2-7; D is ambiguous. This CDR3 is built from 16 residues. Germline V gene data show CDR1 as MDHEN and CDR2 as SYDVKM. The CDR3 DNA follows: TGTGCCCGCAGTTTATACCTCGAACCGCCCTCCTACGAGCAGTACTTC. Translated, it gives CARSLYLEPPSYEQYF.

On this clonotype: A much more abundant neighbour one base away suggests this may be a read error. The V call is TRBV20-1, the J call TRBJ2-1; D is perhaps TRBD1 or TRBD2 (5 bases each). The CDR3 is made up of 12 amino acids. Germline V gene data show CDR1 as DFQATT and CDR2 as SNEGSKA (reference sequence). CDR3 region: CSASLGVDEQSF. CDR3 coding DNA: TGCAGTGCTAGTTTGGGGGTGGATGAGCAGTCCTTC.

Ten or more counts support this clonotype. This chain uses TRBV7-2 with TRBJ2-7; unclear D gene. V was clipped by 1 base and J by 4 bases, with 11 bases between them. The CDR3 contains 14 residues. Per germline, CDR1 SGHTA and CDR2 FQGNSA. The CDR3 region is CASSLVADTYEQYF. The DNA for the CDR3 is TGTGCCAGCAGCTTAGTGGCTGATACGTACGAGCAGTACTTC.

This clonotype was counted between two and nine times. The chain carries TRBV19 and TRBJ2-1; TRBD2 matches 9 bases. CDR1 and CDR2 (germline): LNHDA, SQIVND (reference sequence). After removal of 3 bases from V and 3 bases from J, the junction contained 6 bases not matched to a gene. This CDR3 spans 16 amino acids. The CDR3 coding sequence is TGTGCCAGTAGTATTTTGCCTAGCGGGGTCTACAATGAGCAGTTCTTC. Translating gives CASSILPSGVYNEQFF. The full variable domain, rest sourced from reference TRBV19 and TRBJ2-1, is DGGITQSPKYLFRKEGQNVTLSCEQNLNHDAMYWYRQDPGQGLRLIYYSQIVNDFQKGDIAEGYSVSREKKESFPLTVTSAQKNPTAFYLCASSILPSGVYNEQFFGPGTRLTVL.

This clonotype was recorded at least ten times. The gene calls are TRBV15 and TRBJ2-1; TRBD2 matches 7 bases. Unmatched junction bases numbered 6, after V lost 4 bases and J lost 3 bases. This CDR3 is built from 15 residues. Germline CDR1 is LNHNV and CDR2 is YYDKDF (reference sequence). As DNA, the CDR3 is TGTGCCACCAGCACCCGGGACTACATCTACAATGAGCAGTTCTTC. This encodes CATSTRDYIYNEQFF.

This sequence joins TRBV27 and TRBJ1-1; D remains ambiguous. The CDR3 extends over 15 amino acids. Germline CDR1 MNHEY, CDR2 SMNVEV (reference sequence). The V gene lost 8 bases and the J gene lost 0 bases, with 16 bases spanning the gap. The CDR3 bases are TGTGCCAGCCTCAAAAGGAGGATGATGAACACTGAAGCTTTCTTT. This sequence encodes CASLKRRMMNTEAFF.